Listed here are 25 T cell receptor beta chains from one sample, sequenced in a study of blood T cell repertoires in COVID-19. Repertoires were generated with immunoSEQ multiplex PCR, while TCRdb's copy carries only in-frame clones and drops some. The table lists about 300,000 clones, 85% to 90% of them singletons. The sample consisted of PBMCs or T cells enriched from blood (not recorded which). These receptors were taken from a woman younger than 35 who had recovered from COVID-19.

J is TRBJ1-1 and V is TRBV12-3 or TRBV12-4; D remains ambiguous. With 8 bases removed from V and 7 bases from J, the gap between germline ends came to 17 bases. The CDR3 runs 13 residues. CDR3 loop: CASDNAGRGEAFF. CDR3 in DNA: TGTGCCAGCGACAATGCGGGGAGAGGTGAAGCTTTCTTT.

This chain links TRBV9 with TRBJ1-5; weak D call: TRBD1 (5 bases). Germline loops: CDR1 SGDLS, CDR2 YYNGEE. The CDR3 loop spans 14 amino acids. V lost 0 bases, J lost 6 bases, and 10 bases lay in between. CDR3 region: CASSVGGGIQPQHF. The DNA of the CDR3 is TGTGCCAGCAGCGTAGGTGGGGGGATTCAGCCCCAGCATTTT.

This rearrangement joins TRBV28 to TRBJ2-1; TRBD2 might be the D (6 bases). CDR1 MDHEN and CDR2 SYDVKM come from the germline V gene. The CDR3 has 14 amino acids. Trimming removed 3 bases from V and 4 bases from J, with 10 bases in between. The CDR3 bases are TGTGCCAGCAGTTTGGGCGGGACTTACAATGAGCAGTTCTTC. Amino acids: CASSLGGTYNEQFF.

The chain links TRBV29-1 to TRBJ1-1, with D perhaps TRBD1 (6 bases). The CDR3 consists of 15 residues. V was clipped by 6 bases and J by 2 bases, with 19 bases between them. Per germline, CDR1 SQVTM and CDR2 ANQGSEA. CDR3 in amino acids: CSVSAPGQINTEAFF. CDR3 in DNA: TGCAGCGTATCCGCTCCGGGACAAATAAACACTGAAGCTTTCTTT.

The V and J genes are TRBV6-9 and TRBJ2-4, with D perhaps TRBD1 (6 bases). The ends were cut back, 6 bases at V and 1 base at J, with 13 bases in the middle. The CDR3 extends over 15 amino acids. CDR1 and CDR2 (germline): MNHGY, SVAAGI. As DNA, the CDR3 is TGTGCCAGCAGACAGGGAGAAGTGGCCAAAAACATTCAGTACTTC. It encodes CASRQGEVAKNIQYF.

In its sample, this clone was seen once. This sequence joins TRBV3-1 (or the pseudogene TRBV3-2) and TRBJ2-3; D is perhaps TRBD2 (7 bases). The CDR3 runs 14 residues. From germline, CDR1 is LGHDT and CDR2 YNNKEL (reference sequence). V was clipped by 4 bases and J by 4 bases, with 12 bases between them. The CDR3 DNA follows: TGTGCCAGCAGCCGGCGCGGGGGCCCAGATACGCAGTATTTT. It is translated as CASSRRGGPDTQYF.

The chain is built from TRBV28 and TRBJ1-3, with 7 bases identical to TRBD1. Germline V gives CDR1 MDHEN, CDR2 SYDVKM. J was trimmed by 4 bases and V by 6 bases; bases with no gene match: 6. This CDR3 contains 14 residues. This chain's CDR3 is CASRNRGSGNTIYF. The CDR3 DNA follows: TGTGCCAGCAGAAACAGGGGATCGGGAAACACCATATATTTT.

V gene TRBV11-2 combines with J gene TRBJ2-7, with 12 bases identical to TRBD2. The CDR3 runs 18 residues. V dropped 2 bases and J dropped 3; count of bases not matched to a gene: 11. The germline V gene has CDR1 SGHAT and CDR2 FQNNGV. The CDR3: CASSLPGLAGMFGYEQYF. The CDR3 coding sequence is TGTGCCAGCAGCTTACCCGGACTAGCGGGGATGTTTGGCTACGAGCAGTACTTC.

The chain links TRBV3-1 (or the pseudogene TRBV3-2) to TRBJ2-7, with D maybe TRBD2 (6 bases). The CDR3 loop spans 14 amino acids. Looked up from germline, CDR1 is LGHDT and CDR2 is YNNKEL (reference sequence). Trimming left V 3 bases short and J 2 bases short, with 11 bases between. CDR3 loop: CASSQGSGPYEQYF. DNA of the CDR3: TGTGCCAGCAGCCAGGGTAGCGGTCCCTACGAGCAGTACTTC.

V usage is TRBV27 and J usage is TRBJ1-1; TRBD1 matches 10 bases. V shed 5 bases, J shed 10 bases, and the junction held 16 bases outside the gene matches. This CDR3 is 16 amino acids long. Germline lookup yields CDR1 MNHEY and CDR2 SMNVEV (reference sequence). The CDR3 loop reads CASSREVGTGAGGAFF. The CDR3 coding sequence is TGTGCCAGCAGTCGAGAGGTTGGGACAGGGGCCGGGGGAGCTTTCTTT.

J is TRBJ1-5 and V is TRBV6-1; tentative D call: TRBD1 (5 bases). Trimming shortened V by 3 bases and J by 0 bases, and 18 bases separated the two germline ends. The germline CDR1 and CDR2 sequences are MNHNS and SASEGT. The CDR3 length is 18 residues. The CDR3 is CASSEGLGYFDSNQPQHF. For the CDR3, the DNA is TGTGCCAGCAGTGAGGGGCTAGGGTATTTTGATAGCAATCAGCCCCAGCATTTT.

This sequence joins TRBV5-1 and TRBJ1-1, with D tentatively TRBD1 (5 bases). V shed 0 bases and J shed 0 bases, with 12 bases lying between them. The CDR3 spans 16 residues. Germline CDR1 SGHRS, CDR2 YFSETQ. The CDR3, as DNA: TGCGCCAGCAGCTTGGAGGGTCGGGGGGTGAACACTGAAGCTTTCTTT. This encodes CASSLEGRGVNTEAFF.

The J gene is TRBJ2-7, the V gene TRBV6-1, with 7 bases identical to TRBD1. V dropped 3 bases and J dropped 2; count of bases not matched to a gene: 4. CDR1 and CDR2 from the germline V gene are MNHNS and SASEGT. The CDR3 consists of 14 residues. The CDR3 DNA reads TGTGCCAGCAGTGAGTCCGGGACAGCCTACGAGCAGTACTTC. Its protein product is CASSESGTAYEQYF.

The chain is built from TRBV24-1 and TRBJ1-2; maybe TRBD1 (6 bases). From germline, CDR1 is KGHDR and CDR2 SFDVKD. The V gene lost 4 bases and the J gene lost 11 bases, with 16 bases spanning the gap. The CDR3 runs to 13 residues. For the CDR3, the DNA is TGTGCCACCAGTGACCGCCGGGACACCGGATACACCTTC. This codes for CATSDRRDTGYTF.

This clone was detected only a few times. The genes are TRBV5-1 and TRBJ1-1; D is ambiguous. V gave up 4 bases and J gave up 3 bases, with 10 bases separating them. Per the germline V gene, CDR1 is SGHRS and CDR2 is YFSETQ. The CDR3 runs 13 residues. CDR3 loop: CASSLEEDTEAFF. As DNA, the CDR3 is TGCGCCAGCAGCCTGGAAGAGGACACTGAAGCTTTCTTT.

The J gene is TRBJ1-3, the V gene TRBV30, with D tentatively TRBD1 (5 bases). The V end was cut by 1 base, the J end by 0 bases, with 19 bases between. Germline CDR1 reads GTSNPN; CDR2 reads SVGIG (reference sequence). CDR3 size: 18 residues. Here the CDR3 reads CAWSASRDSLFSGNTIYF. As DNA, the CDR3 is TGTGCCTGGAGTGCTTCCCGGGACTCCCTTTTCTCTGGAAACACCATATATTTT.

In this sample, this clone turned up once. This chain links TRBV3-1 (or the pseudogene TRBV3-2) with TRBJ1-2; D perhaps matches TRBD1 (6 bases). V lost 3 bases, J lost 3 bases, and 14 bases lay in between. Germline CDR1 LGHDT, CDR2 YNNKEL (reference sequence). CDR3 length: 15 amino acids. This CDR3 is CASSQIDRPHYGYTF. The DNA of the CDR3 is TGTGCCAGCAGCCAGATTGACAGGCCCCACTATGGCTACACCTTC.

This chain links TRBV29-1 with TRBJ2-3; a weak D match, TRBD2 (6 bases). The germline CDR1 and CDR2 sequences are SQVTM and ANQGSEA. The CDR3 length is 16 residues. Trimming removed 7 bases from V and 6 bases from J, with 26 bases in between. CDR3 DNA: TGCAGCGCAAGGCCGGAGGGTGTACGCGGAGGGGATACGCAGTATTTT. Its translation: CSARPEGVRGGDTQYF.

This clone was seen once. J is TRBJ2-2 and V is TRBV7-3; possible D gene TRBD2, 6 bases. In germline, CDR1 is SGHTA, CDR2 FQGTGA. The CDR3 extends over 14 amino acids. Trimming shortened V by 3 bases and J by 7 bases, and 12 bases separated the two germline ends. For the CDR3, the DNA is TGTGCCAGCAGCTTGACGGGAGAGGACGGGGAGCTGTTTTTT. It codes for CASSLTGEDGELFF.

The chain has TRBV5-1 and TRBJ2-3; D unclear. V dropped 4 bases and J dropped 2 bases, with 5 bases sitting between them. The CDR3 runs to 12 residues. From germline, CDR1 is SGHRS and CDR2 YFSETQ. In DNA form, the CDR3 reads TGCGCCAGCAGCCCAGACACAGATACGCAGTATTTT. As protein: CASSPDTDTQYF.

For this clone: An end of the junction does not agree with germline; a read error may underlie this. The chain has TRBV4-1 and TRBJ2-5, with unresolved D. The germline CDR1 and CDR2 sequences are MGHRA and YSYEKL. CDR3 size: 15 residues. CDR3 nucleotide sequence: TGCGCCAGCAGCCAAATAGCCCTACGAGAAGAAACCCAGTACTTC. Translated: CASSQIALREETQYF.

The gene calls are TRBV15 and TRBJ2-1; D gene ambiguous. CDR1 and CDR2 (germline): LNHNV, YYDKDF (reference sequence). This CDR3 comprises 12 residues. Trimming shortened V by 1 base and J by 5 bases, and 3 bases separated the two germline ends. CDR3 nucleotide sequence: TGTGCCACCAGCAGAGTAAACAATGAGCAGTTCTTC. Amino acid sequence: CATSRVNNEQFF.

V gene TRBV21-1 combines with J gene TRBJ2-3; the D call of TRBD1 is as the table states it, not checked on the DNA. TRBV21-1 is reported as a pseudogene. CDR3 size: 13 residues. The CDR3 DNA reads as TGTGCCAGCAGCGTTACAGGGAAAGATACGCAGTATTTT. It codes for CASSVTGKDTQYF.

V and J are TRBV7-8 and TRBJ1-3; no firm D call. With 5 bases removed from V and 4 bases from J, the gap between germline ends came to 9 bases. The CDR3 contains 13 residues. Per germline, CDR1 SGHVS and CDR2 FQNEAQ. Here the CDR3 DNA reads TGTGCCAGCAGCGTCGAAGCGGGAAACACCATATATTTT. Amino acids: CASSVEAGNTIYF.

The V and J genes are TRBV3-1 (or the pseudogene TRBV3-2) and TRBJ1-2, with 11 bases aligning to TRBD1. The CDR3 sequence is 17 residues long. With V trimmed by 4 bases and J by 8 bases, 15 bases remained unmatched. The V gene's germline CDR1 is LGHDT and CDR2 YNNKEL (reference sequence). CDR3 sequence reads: CASSRHGQGALRRGYTF. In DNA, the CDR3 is TGTGCCAGCAGCCGACACGGACAGGGGGCGCTTCGAAGAGGCTACACCTTC.